Shown below are 7 T cell receptor beta chains from a single sample sequenced in a study of cytomegalovirus exposure and HLA in healthy donors. 13 Jbeta primers and 60 Vbeta primers were used for the PCR. The method was immunoSEQ multiplex PCR; TCRdb's version includes in-frame clones alone and lacks a portion of them. The sample carries 85,000 to 130,000 clones, roughly a tenth recorded once. Sequencing was done on a sample of PBMCs. These receptors all come from a man aged 35-49 years in good health and CMV-seropositive.

As to this clone: An end of the junction differs from the germline gene, which may be a read error. The chain has TRBV29-1 and TRBJ2-5; possibly TRBD1 for D (5 bases). This CDR3 has 12 residues. CDR1 SQVTM and CDR2 ANQGSEA come from the germline V gene. For the CDR3, the DNA is TGCAGCATTGAAAGGGGTACGGAGACCCAGTACTTC. It is translated as CSIERGTETQYF.

In this sample, this clone turned up a few times. The genes are TRBV25-1 and TRBJ2-1; maybe TRBD1 (5 bases). Per germline, CDR1 MGHDK and CDR2 SYGVNS. Trimming took off 5 bases at V and 4 bases at J, with 9 bases between the two ends. The CDR3 spans 13 residues. The CDR3 bases are TGTGCCAGCAGTTTACAGGAATACAATGAGCAGTTCTTC. It specifies CASSLQEYNEQFF.

This clone turned up a few times. The chain uses TRBV29-1 and TRBJ2-3; 10 bases are shared with TRBD1. Germline V gene data show CDR1 as SQVTM and CDR2 as ANQGSEA. The CDR3 contains 13 residues. V trimming: 3 bases; J trimming: 6 bases; junction bases outside the gene matches: 3. CDR3 sequence reads: CSVEGQGSDTQYF. The CDR3 DNA follows: TGCAGCGTTGAGGGACAGGGGTCGGATACGCAGTATTTT.

The sample holds a few counts of this clone. This chain links TRBV30 with TRBJ2-7; tentatively, D is TRBD2 (6 bases). The germline gives CDR1 GTSNPN, CDR2 SVGIG (reference sequence). The CDR3 extends over 13 amino acids. V was cut by 1 base and J by 3 bases, with 10 bases left in between. The CDR3 DNA reads as TGTGCCTGGAGTGGGGGGGATTTCTACGAGCAGTACTTC. Translated: CAWSGGDFYEQYF.

This clone has a handful of counts. This rearrangement joins TRBV28 to TRBJ1-1; D is ambiguous. The V end was cut by 7 bases, the J end by 0 bases, with 12 bases between. In germline, CDR1 is MDHEN, CDR2 SYDVKM. CDR3 length: 14 amino acids. CDR3 DNA sequence: TGTGCCAGCATAAGAACAGATTTGAACACTGAAGCTTTCTTT. It is translated as CASIRTDLNTEAFF.

This clone showed up just a few times. This chain links TRBV6-6 with TRBJ1-2, with unresolved D. The CDR3 contains 13 residues. CDR1 is MNHNY and CDR2 is SVGAGI in the germline V gene (reference sequence). Trimming cost V 0 bases and J 7 bases, with 9 bases left between them. CDR3: CASSYSGSAGYTF. CDR3 in DNA: TGTGCCAGCAGTTACTCCGGTTCCGCTGGCTACACCTTC.

This clone has a handful of counts. The chain is built from TRBV19 and TRBJ2-5, with D perhaps TRBD1 (6 bases). Germline V gene lookup returns CDR1 LNHDA and CDR2 SQIVND (reference sequence). V was shortened by 1 base and J by 3 bases, with 12 bases between the two germline ends. This CDR3 region has 15 residues. This CDR3 is CASSIGQVAKETQYF. CDR3 coding DNA: TGTGCCAGTAGTATAGGACAGGTGGCTAAAGAGACCCAGTACTTC. The full variable domain, in which reference TRBV19 and TRBJ2-5 provide the parts outside the CDR3, is DGGITQSPKYLFRKEGQNVTLSCEQNLNHDAMYWYRQDPGQGLRLIYYSQIVNDFQKGDIAEGYSVSREKKESFPLTVTSAQKNPTAFYLCASSIGQVAKETQYFGPGTRLLVL.